The sequence of this T cell receptor (beta chain) was determined in a study of blood T cell repertoires in COVID-19. The data were produced by immunoSEQ multiplex PCR, yet TCRdb's version contains in-frame clones alone and is incomplete. The sample carries approximately 260,000 clones, 70% to 90% recorded once. Germline values: CDR1 MNHEY, CDR2 SMNVEV (reference sequence). The CDR3 covers 16 residues. The V end lost 5 bases, the J end lost 1 base, and 15 bases lay between the germline ends. The sample consisted of PBMCs or T cells enriched from blood (not recorded which). The chain is built from TRBV27 and TRBJ2-1; D might be TRBD2 (7 bases). The clonotype was recovered from a woman aged 50 to 65 who had been exposed to COVID-19. CDR3 amino acids: CASSLPRGGSYNEQFF. CDR3 DNA sequence: TGTGCCAGCAGTCTCCCGAGGGGGGGGTCCTACAATGAGCAGTTCTTC.